This T cell receptor beta chain was observed in a study of memory CD4+ T cells and cytomegalovirus serostatus. Clones were sequenced by immunoSEQ multiplex PCR, and TCRdb holds only the in-frame ones, with some missing. The sample consists of under 70,000 clones, 80% to 85% of them appearing once. This clone was counted once. Its antigen is currently unknown. Study-wide points: Of 150 to 200 reported CMV TCRbeta sequences, 65 to 85 were found in memory CD4+ repertoires. Median bootstrapped AUC for CMV status was just under 0.97 originally, around 0.91 US-trained.

The sort gate was single viable CD3+CD4+CD8-CD45RO+ cells for memory CD4+ T cells. CD4+ T cells were isolated by positive magnetic selection. The clonotype comes from an adult in good health and CMV-seronegative. The material sequenced was memory CD4+ T cells from blood.

CDR3 region: CASSPGRTGILATSYEQYF. The CDR3 region has the DNA TGTGCCAGCAGCCCCGGGCGGACAGGTATCCTAGCCACCTCCTACGAGCAGTACTTC. The V gene is TRBV5-6, the J gene TRBJ2-7, with 7 nucleotides matching TRBD1. V shed 4 bases, J shed 0 bases, and the junction held 19 bases outside the gene matches. The CDR3 is 19 amino acids. The germline V gene has CDR1 SGHDT and CDR2 YYEEEE.